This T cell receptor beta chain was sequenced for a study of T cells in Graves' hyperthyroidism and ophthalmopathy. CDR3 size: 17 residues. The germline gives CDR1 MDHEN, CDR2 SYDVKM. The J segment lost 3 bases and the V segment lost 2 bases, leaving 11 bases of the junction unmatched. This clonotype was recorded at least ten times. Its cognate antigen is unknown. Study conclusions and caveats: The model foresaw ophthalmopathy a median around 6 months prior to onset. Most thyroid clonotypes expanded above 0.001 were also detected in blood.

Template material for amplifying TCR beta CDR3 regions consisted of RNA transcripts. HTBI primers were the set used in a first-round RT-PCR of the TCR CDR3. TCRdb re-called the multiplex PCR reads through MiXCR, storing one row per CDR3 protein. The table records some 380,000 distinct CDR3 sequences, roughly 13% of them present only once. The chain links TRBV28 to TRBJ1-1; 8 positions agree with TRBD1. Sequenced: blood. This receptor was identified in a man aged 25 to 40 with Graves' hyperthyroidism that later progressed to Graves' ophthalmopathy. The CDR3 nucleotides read TGTGCCAGCAGTTTAGGTTTTCAGGGGGCTTTGGACACTGAAGCTTTCTTT. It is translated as CASSLGFQGALDTEAFF.